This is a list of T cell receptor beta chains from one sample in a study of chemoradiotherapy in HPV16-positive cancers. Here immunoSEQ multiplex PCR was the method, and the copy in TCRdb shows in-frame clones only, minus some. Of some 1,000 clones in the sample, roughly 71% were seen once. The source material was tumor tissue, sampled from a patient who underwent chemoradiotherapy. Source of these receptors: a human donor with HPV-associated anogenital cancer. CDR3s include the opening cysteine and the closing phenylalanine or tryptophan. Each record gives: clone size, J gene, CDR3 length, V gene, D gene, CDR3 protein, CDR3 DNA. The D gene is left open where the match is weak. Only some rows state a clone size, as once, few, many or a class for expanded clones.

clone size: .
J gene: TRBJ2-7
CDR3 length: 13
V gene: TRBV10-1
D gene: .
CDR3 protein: CASSEGDTYEQYF
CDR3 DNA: TGCGCCAGCAGTGAAGGGGATACCTACGAGCAGTACTTC

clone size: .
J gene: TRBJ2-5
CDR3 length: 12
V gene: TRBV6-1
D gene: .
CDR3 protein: CASSDVFGTQYF
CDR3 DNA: TGTGCCAGCAGTGATGTCTTCGGGACCCAGTACTTC

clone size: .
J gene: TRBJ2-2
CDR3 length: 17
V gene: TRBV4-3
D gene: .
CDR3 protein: CASSQTGSDINTGELFF
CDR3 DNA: TGCGCCAGCAGCCAGACGGGTTCCGACATCAACACCGGGGAGCTGTTTTTT

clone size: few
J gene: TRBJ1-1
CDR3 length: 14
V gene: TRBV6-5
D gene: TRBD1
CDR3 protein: CASRRDSAGTEAFF
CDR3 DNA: TGTGCCAGCAGAAGGGACAGCGCGGGTACTGAAGCTTTCTTT

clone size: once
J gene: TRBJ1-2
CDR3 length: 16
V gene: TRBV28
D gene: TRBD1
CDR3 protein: CASSQPPGQGNYGYTF
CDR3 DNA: TGTGCCAGCAGCCAACCCCCGGGACAGGGGAACTATGGCTACACCTTC

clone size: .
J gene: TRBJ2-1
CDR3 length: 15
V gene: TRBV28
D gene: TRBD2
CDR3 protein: CASSFGLSGRNEQFF
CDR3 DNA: TGTGCCAGCAGTTTCGGGCTCTCCGGGAGGAATGAGCAGTTCTTC

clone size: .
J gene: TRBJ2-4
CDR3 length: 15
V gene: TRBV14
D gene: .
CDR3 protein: CASSQSRSGAGIQYF
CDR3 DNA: TGTGCCAGCAGCCAGAGTCGATCCGGGGCTGGAATTCAGTACTTC

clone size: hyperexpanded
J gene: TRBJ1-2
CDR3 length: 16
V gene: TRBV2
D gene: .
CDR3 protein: CASAGEQDGIDYGYTF
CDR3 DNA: TGTGCCAGCGCCGGGGAGCAGGACGGGATCGACTATGGCTACACCTTC

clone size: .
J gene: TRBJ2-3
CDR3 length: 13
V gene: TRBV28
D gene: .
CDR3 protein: CASTPGPTYTQYF
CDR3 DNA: TGTGCCAGCACCCCGGGACCCACCTATACGCAGTATTTT

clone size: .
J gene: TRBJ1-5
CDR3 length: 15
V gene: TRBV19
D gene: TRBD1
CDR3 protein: CASSMRAGGNQPQHF
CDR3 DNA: TGTGCCAGTAGTATGAGGGCAGGGGGGAATCAGCCCCAGCATTTT

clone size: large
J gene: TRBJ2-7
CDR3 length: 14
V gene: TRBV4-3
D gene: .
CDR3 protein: CASSQDAGSYEQYF
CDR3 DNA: TGCGCCAGCAGCCAAGACGCAGGAAGCTACGAGCAGTACTTC

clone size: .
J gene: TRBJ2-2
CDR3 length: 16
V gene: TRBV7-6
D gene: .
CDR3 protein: CASSLGWGSGTGELFF
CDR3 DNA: TGTGCCAGCAGCTTAGGCTGGGGGAGCGGCACCGGGGAGCTGTTTTTT

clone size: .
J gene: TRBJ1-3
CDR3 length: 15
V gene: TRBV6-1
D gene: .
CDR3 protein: CASQFGQLSGNTIYF
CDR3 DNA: TGTGCCAGCCAATTTGGGCAGCTCTCTGGAAACACCATATATTTT

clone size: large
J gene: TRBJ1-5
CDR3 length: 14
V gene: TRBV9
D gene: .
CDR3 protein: CASSVEGGNQPQHF
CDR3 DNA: TGTGCCAGCAGCGTAGAGGGGGGCAATCAGCCCCAGCATTTT

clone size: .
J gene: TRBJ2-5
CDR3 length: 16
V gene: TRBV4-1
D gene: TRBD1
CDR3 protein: CASSQAYDRAQETQYF
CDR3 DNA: TGCGCCAGCAGCCAAGCGTATGACAGGGCCCAAGAGACCCAGTACTTC

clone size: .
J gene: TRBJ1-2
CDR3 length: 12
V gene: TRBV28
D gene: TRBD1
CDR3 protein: CASSWDRTGYTF
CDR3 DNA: TGTGCCAGCAGTTGGGACAGGACAGGCTACACCTTC

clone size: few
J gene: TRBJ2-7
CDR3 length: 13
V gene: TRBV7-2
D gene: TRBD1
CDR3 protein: CASSFKTGFEQYF
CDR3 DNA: TGTGCCAGCAGCTTTAAGACAGGGTTCGAGCAGTACTTC

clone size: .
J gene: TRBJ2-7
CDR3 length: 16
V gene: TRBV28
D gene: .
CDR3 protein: CASSLVQGLASYEQYF
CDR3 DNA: TGTGCCAGCAGTTTAGTCCAGGGATTAGCCTCCTACGAGCAGTACTTC

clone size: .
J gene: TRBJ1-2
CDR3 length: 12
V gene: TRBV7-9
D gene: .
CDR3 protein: CASRPTGYGYTF
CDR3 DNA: TGTGCCAGCAGACCGACTGGGTACGGCTACACCTTC

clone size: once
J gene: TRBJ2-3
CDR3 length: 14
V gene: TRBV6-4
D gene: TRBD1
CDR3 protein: CASSETGVTDTQYF
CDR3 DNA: TGTGCCAGCAGTGAAACAGGGGTAACAGATACGCAGTATTTT

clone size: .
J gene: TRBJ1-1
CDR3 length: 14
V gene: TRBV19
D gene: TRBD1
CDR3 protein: CASSTGQVLTEAFF
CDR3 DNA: TGTGCCAGTAGTACGGGACAGGTCCTCACTGAAGCTTTCTTT

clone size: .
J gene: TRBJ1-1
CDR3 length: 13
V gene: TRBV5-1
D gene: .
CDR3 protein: CASRTTVNTEAFF
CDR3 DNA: TGCGCCAGCAGAACTACAGTGAACACTGAAGCTTTCTTT

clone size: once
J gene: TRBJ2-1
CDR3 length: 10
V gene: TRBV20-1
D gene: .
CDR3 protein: CSADNNEQFF
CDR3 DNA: TGCAGTGCTGACAACAATGAGCAGTTCTTC

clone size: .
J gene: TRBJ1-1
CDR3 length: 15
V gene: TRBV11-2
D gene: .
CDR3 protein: CASSLSRRMNTEAFF
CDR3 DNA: TGTGCCAGCAGCTTAAGCAGGAGGATGAACACTGAAGCTTTCTTT

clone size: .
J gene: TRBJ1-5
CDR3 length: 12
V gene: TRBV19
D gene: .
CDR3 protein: CASMGPGTPQHF
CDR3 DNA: TGTGCCAGTATGGGCCCCGGGACGCCCCAGCATTTT

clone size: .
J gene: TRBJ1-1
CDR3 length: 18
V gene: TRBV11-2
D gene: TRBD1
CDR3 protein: CASSLECVGGGMNTEAFF
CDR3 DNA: TGTGCCAGCAGCTTAGAATGCGTAGGGGGCGGGATGAACACTGAAGCTTTCTTT

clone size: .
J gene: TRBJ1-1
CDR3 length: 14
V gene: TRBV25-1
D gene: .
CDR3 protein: CASRSTARGAEAFF
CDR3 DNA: TGTGCCAGCAGGTCGACGGCGCGCGGTGCTGAAGCTTTCTTT

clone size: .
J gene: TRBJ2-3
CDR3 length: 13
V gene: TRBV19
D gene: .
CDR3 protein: CASSRQPADTQYF
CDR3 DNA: TGTGCCAGTAGTCGGCAGCCCGCGGATACGCAGTATTTT

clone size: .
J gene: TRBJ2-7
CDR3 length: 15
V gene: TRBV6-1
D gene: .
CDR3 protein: CASSEFLGQSYEQYF
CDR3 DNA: TGTGCCAGCAGTGAATTTTTAGGACAGAGTTACGAGCAGTACTTC

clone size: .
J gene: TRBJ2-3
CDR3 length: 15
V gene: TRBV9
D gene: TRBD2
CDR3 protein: CASSSLGTKEDTQYF
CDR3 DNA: TGTGCCAGCAGCTCTCTAGGGACTAAGGAAGATACGCAGTATTTT

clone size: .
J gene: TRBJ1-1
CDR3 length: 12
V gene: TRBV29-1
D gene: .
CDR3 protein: CSGESYDTEAFF
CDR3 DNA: TGCAGCGGGGAGTCCTACGACACTGAAGCTTTCTTT

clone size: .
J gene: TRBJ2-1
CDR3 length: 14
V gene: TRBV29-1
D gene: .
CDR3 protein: CSVRRGRIYNEQFF
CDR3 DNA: TGCAGCGTTCGGAGAGGGCGGATATACAATGAGCAGTTCTTC

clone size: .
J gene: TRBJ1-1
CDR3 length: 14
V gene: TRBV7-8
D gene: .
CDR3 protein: CASSFGQTNTEAFF
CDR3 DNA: TGTGCCAGCAGCTTTGGACAGACGAACACTGAAGCTTTCTTT

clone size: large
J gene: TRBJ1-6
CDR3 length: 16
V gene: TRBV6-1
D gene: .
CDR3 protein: CASSETVSSYNSPLHF
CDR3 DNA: TGTGCCAGCAGTGAAACGGTGAGCAGTTATAATTCACCCCTCCACTTT

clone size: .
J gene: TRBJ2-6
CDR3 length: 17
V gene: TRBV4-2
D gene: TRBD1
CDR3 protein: CASSQGGQSSGANVLTF
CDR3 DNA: TGTGCCAGCAGCCAAGGGGGACAGAGCTCTGGGGCCAACGTCCTGACTTTC

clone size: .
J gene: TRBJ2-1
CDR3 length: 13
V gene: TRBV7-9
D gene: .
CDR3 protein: CASSFGGGNEQFF
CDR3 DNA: TGTGCCAGCAGCTTTGGAGGGGGCAATGAGCAGTTCTTC

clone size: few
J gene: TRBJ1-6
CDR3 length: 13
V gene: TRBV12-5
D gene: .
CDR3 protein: CASGVGFGSPLHF
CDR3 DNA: TGTGCTAGTGGGGTGGGGTTCGGTTCACCCCTCCACTTT

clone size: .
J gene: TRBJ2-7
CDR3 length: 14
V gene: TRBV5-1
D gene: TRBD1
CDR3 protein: CASGPGQGSYEQYF
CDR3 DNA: TGCGCCAGCGGTCCGGGACAGGGCTCCTACGAGCAGTACTTC

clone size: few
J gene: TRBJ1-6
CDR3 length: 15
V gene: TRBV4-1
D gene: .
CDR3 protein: CASSQDPRENSPLHF
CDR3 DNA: TGCGCCAGCAGCCAAGATCCAAGGGAAAATTCACCCCTCCACTTT

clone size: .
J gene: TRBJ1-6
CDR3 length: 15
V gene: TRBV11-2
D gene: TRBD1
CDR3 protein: CASSLEGRGNSPLHF
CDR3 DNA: TGTGCCAGCAGCTTAGAAGGCAGGGGGAATTCACCCCTCCACTTT

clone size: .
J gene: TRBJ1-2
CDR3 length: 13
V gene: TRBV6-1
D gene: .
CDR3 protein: CASTFDRNYGYTF
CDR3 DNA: TGTGCCAGCACCTTCGACAGGAACTATGGCTACACCTTC

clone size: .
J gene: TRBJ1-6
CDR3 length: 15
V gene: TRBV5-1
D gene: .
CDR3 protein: CASSAGGRGYSPLHF
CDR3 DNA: TGCGCCAGCAGCGCCGGAGGTCGGGGATACTCACCCCTCCACTTT

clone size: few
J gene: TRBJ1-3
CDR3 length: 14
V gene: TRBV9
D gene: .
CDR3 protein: CASSVQGFGNTIYF
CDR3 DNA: TGTGCCAGCAGCGTTCAGGGGTTCGGAAACACCATATATTTT

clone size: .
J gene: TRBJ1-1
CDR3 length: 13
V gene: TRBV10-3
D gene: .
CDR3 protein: CAITPGRNTEAFF
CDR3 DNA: TGTGCCATCACCCCCGGACGGAACACTGAAGCTTTCTTT

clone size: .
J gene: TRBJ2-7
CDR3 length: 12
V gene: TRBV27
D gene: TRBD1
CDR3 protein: CASMGQSYEQYF
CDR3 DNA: TGTGCCAGCATGGGACAGTCCTACGAGCAGTACTTC

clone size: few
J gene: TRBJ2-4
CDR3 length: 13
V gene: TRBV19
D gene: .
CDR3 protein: CASSAGPKNIQYF
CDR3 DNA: TGTGCCAGTAGTGCGGGACCCAAAAACATTCAGTACTTC

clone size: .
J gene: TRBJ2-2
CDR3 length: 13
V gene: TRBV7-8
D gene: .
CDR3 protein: CASSLLGSGELFF
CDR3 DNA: TGTGCCAGCAGCTTATTGGGGTCCGGGGAGCTGTTTTTT

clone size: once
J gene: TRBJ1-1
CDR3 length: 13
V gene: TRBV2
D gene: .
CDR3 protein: CASRAGEGTEAFF
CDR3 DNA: TGTGCCAGCAGAGCAGGGGAGGGCACTGAAGCTTTCTTT

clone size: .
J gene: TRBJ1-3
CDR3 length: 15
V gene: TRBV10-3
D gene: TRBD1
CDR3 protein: CAITPGQGAGNTIYF
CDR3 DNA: TGTGCCATCACCCCGGGACAGGGGGCTGGAAACACCATATATTTT

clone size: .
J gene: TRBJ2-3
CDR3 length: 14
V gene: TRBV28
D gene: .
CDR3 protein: CASRPWYGTDTQYF
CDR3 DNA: TGTGCCAGCAGGCCTTGGTATGGCACAGATACGCAGTATTTT

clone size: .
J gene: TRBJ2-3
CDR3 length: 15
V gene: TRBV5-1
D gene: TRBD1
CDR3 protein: CASSLAGGAGDTQYF
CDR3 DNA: TGCGCCAGCAGCTTGGCAGGGGGCGCAGGGGATACGCAGTATTTT